A selection of T cell receptor beta chains follows, all from one sample in a study of cytomegalovirus exposure and HLA in healthy donors. Repertoires were generated with immunoSEQ multiplex PCR, while TCRdb's copy carries only in-frame clones and drops some. Of 220,000 or so clones listed, more than 65% are singletons. Input material: PBMCs. The origin of the receptors is a woman in her thirties in good health and CMV-seronegative. The CDR3 runs from the conserved cysteine through the conserved F or W. Fields, in order: CDR3 length, V gene, clone size, D gene, J gene, CDR3 protein, CDR3 DNA. D genes are given only for firm matches. Only part of the rows carry a size: once, few, many, or a class if the clone is expanded.

CDR3 length: 15
V gene: TRBV4-1
clone size: .
D gene: .
J gene: TRBJ2-1
CDR3 protein: CASSPAGAGLNEQFF
CDR3 DNA: TGCGCCAGCAGCCCCGCCGGCGCGGGGCTGAATGAGCAGTTCTTC

CDR3 length: 15
V gene: TRBV5-1
clone size: .
D gene: .
J gene: TRBJ1-4
CDR3 protein: CASSIAGSRNEKLFF
CDR3 DNA: TGCGCCAGCAGCATCGCGGGCAGCCGTAATGAAAAACTGTTTTTT

CDR3 length: 13
V gene: TRBV5-4
clone size: once
D gene: TRBD1
J gene: TRBJ1-2
CDR3 protein: CASSLGTGSGYTF
CDR3 DNA: TGTGCCAGCAGCTTAGGGACAGGGTCTGGCTACACCTTC

CDR3 length: 15
V gene: TRBV7-6
clone size: once
D gene: TRBD2
J gene: TRBJ2-3
CDR3 protein: CASSDSGGLTDTQYF
CDR3 DNA: TGTGCCAGCAGCGATAGCGGGGGGCTCACAGATACGCAGTATTTT

CDR3 length: 14
V gene: TRBV9
clone size: .
D gene: .
J gene: TRBJ2-2
CDR3 protein: CASSFRLGSGELFF
CDR3 DNA: TGTGCCAGCAGCTTCCGACTAGGTAGCGGGGAGCTGTTTTTT

CDR3 length: 14
V gene: TRBV5-1
clone size: .
D gene: TRBD2
J gene: TRBJ2-7
CDR3 protein: CASSLTSGRSEQYF
CDR3 DNA: TGTGCCAGCAGCCTCACTAGCGGGAGGTCCGAGCAGTACTTC

CDR3 length: 12
V gene: TRBV30
clone size: .
D gene: .
J gene: TRBJ2-7
CDR3 protein: CAWSLVRGEQYF
CDR3 DNA: TGTGCCTGGAGTCTGGTAAGGGGCGAGCAGTACTTC

CDR3 length: 14
V gene: TRBV10-2
clone size: .
D gene: .
J gene: TRBJ1-2
CDR3 protein: CASSESRRRDYGTF
CDR3 DNA: TGCGCCAGCAGTGAGTCGAGGCGGAGGGACTATGGCACCTTC

CDR3 length: 16
V gene: TRBV7-2
clone size: .
D gene: TRBD1
J gene: TRBJ1-4
CDR3 protein: CASSLVIGTANEKLFF
CDR3 DNA: TGTGCCAGCAGCTTAGTCATAGGGACAGCTAATGAAAAACTGTTTTTT

CDR3 length: 17
V gene: TRBV4-1
clone size: .
D gene: TRBD1
J gene: TRBJ1-2
CDR3 protein: CASSQEGLGTGIGGYTF
CDR3 DNA: TGCGCCAGCAGCCAAGAAGGTCTCGGGACAGGGATCGGAGGCTACACCTTC

CDR3 length: 14
V gene: TRBV7-9
clone size: .
D gene: TRBD2
J gene: TRBJ2-5
CDR3 protein: CASSLAGGIETQYF
CDR3 DNA: TGTGCCAGCAGCTTAGCGGGGGGGATTGAGACCCAGTACTTC

CDR3 length: 12
V gene: TRBV19
clone size: .
D gene: .
J gene: TRBJ1-1
CDR3 protein: CASSINPGEAFF
CDR3 DNA: TGTGCCAGTAGTATTAACCCAGGGGAAGCTTTCTTT

CDR3 length: 16
V gene: TRBV19
clone size: .
D gene: TRBD1
J gene: TRBJ1-2
CDR3 protein: CASSQGTDPSSGGYTF
CDR3 DNA: TGTGCCAGTAGTCAGGGGACAGACCCCTCCTCGGGGGGCTACACCTTC

CDR3 length: 14
V gene: TRBV6-6
clone size: .
D gene: .
J gene: TRBJ2-1
CDR3 protein: CASIGVSSYNEQFF
CDR3 DNA: TGTGCCAGCATTGGAGTTAGCTCCTACAATGAGCAGTTCTTC

CDR3 length: 14
V gene: TRBV10-3
clone size: .
D gene: .
J gene: TRBJ1-5
CDR3 protein: CAISAGSGNQPQHF
CDR3 DNA: TGTGCCATCAGTGCTGGGAGTGGCAATCAGCCCCAGCATTTT

CDR3 length: 14
V gene: TRBV6-1
clone size: few
D gene: .
J gene: TRBJ1-2
CDR3 protein: CASSEFPEFYGYTF
CDR3 DNA: TGTGCCAGCAGTGAATTCCCCGAGTTCTATGGCTACACCTTC

CDR3 length: 14
V gene: TRBV27
clone size: .
D gene: .
J gene: TRBJ2-7
CDR3 protein: CASGPTFGVGEQYF
CDR3 DNA: TGTGCCAGCGGCCCCACTTTCGGGGTGGGGGAGCAGTACTTC

CDR3 length: 15
V gene: TRBV5-1
clone size: .
D gene: TRBD1
J gene: TRBJ2-5
CDR3 protein: CASSSGTGVQETQYF
CDR3 DNA: TGCGCCAGCAGCTCCGGGACAGGGGTCCAAGAGACCCAGTACTTC

CDR3 length: 16
V gene: TRBV4-3
clone size: .
D gene: TRBD1
J gene: TRBJ2-1
CDR3 protein: CASSQSGGQGRNEQFF
CDR3 DNA: TGCGCCAGCAGCCAAAGCGGGGGACAGGGGCGCAATGAGCAGTTCTTC

CDR3 length: 15
V gene: TRBV5-8
clone size: .
D gene: .
J gene: TRBJ1-5
CDR3 protein: CASSFMDRSNQPQHF
CDR3 DNA: TGTGCCAGCAGCTTCATGGACAGAAGCAATCAGCCCCAGCATTTT

CDR3 length: 17
V gene: TRBV23-1
clone size: .
D gene: TRBD1
J gene: TRBJ2-7
CDR3 protein: CASSQSRGQTCSYEQYF
CDR3 DNA: TGCGCCAGCAGTCAATCCAGGGGACAGACTTGCTCCTACGAGCAGTACTTC

CDR3 length: 16
V gene: TRBV27
clone size: .
D gene: TRBD2
J gene: TRBJ2-3
CDR3 protein: CASSVIAGPVPDTQYF
CDR3 DNA: TGTGCCAGCAGTGTCATAGCGGGACCCGTCCCAGATACGCAGTATTTT

CDR3 length: 15
V gene: TRBV18
clone size: .
D gene: .
J gene: TRBJ2-6
CDR3 protein: CASSPWTDGANVLTF
CDR3 DNA: TGTGCCAGCTCACCATGGACAGATGGAGCCAACGTCCTGACTTTC

CDR3 length: 18
V gene: TRBV25-1
clone size: .
D gene: TRBD1
J gene: TRBJ1-4
CDR3 protein: CASSLGGGAGETNEKLFF
CDR3 DNA: TGTGCCAGCAGTCTCGGAGGGGGCGCAGGGGAGACTAATGAAAAACTGTTTTTT

CDR3 length: 15
V gene: TRBV5-1
clone size: .
D gene: TRBD2
J gene: TRBJ2-1
CDR3 protein: CASNSGGQIYNEQFF
CDR3 DNA: TGCGCCAGCAATAGCGGGGGGCAGATCTACAATGAGCAGTTCTTC

CDR3 length: 14
V gene: TRBV2
clone size: .
D gene: .
J gene: TRBJ1-5
CDR3 protein: CASSKMAADQPQHF
CDR3 DNA: TGTGCCAGCAGTAAAATGGCGGCTGATCAGCCCCAGCATTTT

CDR3 length: 13
V gene: TRBV9
clone size: .
D gene: .
J gene: TRBJ2-7
CDR3 protein: CASSVAQSYEQYF
CDR3 DNA: TGTGCCAGCAGCGTAGCACAGTCCTACGAGCAGTACTTC

CDR3 length: 15
V gene: TRBV2
clone size: .
D gene: TRBD1
J gene: TRBJ1-1
CDR3 protein: CASSVDRGPNTEAFF
CDR3 DNA: TGTGCCAGCAGTGTCGACAGGGGCCCGAACACTGAAGCTTTCTTT

CDR3 length: 15
V gene: TRBV19
clone size: .
D gene: .
J gene: TRBJ1-5
CDR3 protein: CASSTPEDYNQPQHF
CDR3 DNA: TGTGCCAGTAGTACCCCGGAGGACTACAATCAGCCCCAGCATTTT

CDR3 length: 13
V gene: TRBV5-4
clone size: .
D gene: .
J gene: TRBJ1-1
CDR3 protein: CASSSSGYTEAFF
CDR3 DNA: TGTGCCAGCAGCTCGTCAGGGTACACTGAAGCTTTCTTT

CDR3 length: 16
V gene: TRBV30
clone size: .
D gene: .
J gene: TRBJ2-7
CDR3 protein: CAWAPIQAKGSYEQYF
CDR3 DNA: TGTGCCTGGGCCCCGATACAGGCAAAGGGCTCCTACGAGCAGTACTTC

CDR3 length: 12
V gene: TRBV6-1
clone size: .
D gene: TRBD1
J gene: TRBJ1-2
CDR3 protein: CASQGADYGYTF
CDR3 DNA: TGTGCCAGCCAGGGGGCCGACTATGGCTACACCTTC

CDR3 length: 13
V gene: TRBV19
clone size: .
D gene: .
J gene: TRBJ2-7
CDR3 protein: CATSDSFSLEQYF
CDR3 DNA: TGTGCCACCTCGGACAGTTTTAGCCTCGAGCAGTACTTC

CDR3 length: 22
V gene: TRBV12-5
clone size: few
D gene: TRBD2
J gene: TRBJ2-1
CDR3 protein: CASGLIPGLAGGLRISYNEQFF
CDR3 DNA: TGTGCTAGTGGTCTGATTCCGGGACTAGCGGGGGGGCTTCGAATTTCCTACAATGAGCAGTTCTTC

CDR3 length: 15
V gene: TRBV30
clone size: .
D gene: TRBD2
J gene: TRBJ2-1
CDR3 protein: CATPSGGSGGDEQFF
CDR3 DNA: TGTGCCACCCCCTCGGGTGGTAGCGGGGGCGATGAGCAGTTCTTC

CDR3 length: 16
V gene: TRBV5-4
clone size: .
D gene: TRBD1
J gene: TRBJ1-2
CDR3 protein: CASRGRGQGPLVGYTF
CDR3 DNA: TGTGCCAGCCGGGGAAGGGGACAGGGACCTTTGGTTGGCTACACCTTC

CDR3 length: 15
V gene: TRBV5-1
clone size: .
D gene: .
J gene: TRBJ2-2
CDR3 protein: CASSREGVGTGELFF
CDR3 DNA: TGCGCCAGCAGCCGAGAAGGGGTTGGCACCGGGGAGCTGTTTTTT

CDR3 length: 16
V gene: TRBV19
clone size: .
D gene: TRBD2
J gene: TRBJ2-1
CDR3 protein: CASSIVLAGSYNEQFF
CDR3 DNA: TGTGCCAGTAGTATTGTCTTAGCGGGTTCCTACAATGAGCAGTTCTTC

CDR3 length: 11
V gene: TRBV27
clone size: .
D gene: .
J gene: TRBJ2-1
CDR3 protein: CASRDSREQFF
CDR3 DNA: TGTGCCAGCAGGGACTCCCGTGAGCAGTTCTTC

CDR3 length: 14
V gene: TRBV5-4
clone size: .
D gene: .
J gene: TRBJ1-1
CDR3 protein: CASSSGLVNTEAFF
CDR3 DNA: TGTGCCAGCAGCTCAGGACTAGTGAACACTGAAGCTTTCTTT

CDR3 length: 14
V gene: TRBV10-2
clone size: .
D gene: TRBD2
J gene: TRBJ2-3
CDR3 protein: CASRSPGGGDTQYF
CDR3 DNA: TGCGCCAGCAGGTCACCGGGGGGGGGTGATACGCAGTATTTT

CDR3 length: 14
V gene: TRBV10-3
clone size: .
D gene: TRBD2
J gene: TRBJ2-1
CDR3 protein: CASSAGTSSDEQFF
CDR3 DNA: TGTGCCAGCAGTGCTGGGACTAGCAGTGATGAGCAGTTCTTC

CDR3 length: 14
V gene: TRBV19
clone size: .
D gene: .
J gene: TRBJ1-1
CDR3 protein: CASTPYLGNTEAFF
CDR3 DNA: TGTGCCAGTACCCCCTATCTTGGTAACACTGAAGCTTTCTTT

CDR3 length: 15
V gene: TRBV19
clone size: .
D gene: .
J gene: TRBJ2-2
CDR3 protein: CASSIQGTNTGELFF
CDR3 DNA: TGTGCCAGTAGTATTCAGGGTACGAACACCGGGGAGCTGTTTTTT

CDR3 length: 14
V gene: TRBV6-1
clone size: once
D gene: .
J gene: TRBJ1-2
CDR3 protein: CASSLLGARMSYTF
CDR3 DNA: TGTGCCAGCAGTCTTCTTGGGGCACGGATGAGCTACACCTTC

CDR3 length: 20
V gene: TRBV19
clone size: .
D gene: TRBD2
J gene: TRBJ2-4
CDR3 protein: CASSIRSLAGGPVAKNIQYF
CDR3 DNA: TGTGCCAGTAGTATACGGAGTCTAGCGGGGGGGCCAGTGGCCAAAAACATTCAGTACTTC

CDR3 length: 14
V gene: TRBV30
clone size: .
D gene: .
J gene: TRBJ2-1
CDR3 protein: CAWSVWRTDNEQFF
CDR3 DNA: TGTGCCTGGAGTGTATGGAGGACGGACAATGAGCAGTTCTTC

CDR3 length: 16
V gene: TRBV19
clone size: .
D gene: TRBD2
J gene: TRBJ2-3
CDR3 protein: CASSIGTSGSPDTQYF
CDR3 DNA: TGTGCCAGTAGTATAGGGACTAGCGGGAGCCCAGATACGCAGTATTTT

CDR3 length: 16
V gene: TRBV5-5
clone size: once
D gene: .
J gene: TRBJ1-6
CDR3 protein: CASSSSGGWDNSPLHF
CDR3 DNA: TGTGCCAGCAGCTCTAGTGGAGGGTGGGATAATTCACCCCTCCACTTT

CDR3 length: 13
V gene: TRBV6-1
clone size: .
D gene: .
J gene: TRBJ1-2
CDR3 protein: CASSGAAGYGYTF
CDR3 DNA: TGTGCCAGCAGCGGGGCAGCGGGGTATGGCTACACCTTC

CDR3 length: 15
V gene: TRBV6-5
clone size: .
D gene: TRBD1
J gene: TRBJ1-1
CDR3 protein: CASSFGTGRNTEAFF
CDR3 DNA: TGTGCCAGCAGTTTTGGGACAGGGCGGAACACTGAAGCTTTCTTT

CDR3 length: 16
V gene: TRBV5-4
clone size: .
D gene: TRBD1
J gene: TRBJ2-3
CDR3 protein: CASSPRWDRYSDTQYF
CDR3 DNA: TGTGCCAGCAGCCCGAGGTGGGACAGGTATTCAGATACGCAGTATTTT

CDR3 length: 16
V gene: TRBV5-4
clone size: few
D gene: TRBD1
J gene: TRBJ2-2
CDR3 protein: CASSLGGTGNTGELFF
CDR3 DNA: TGTGCCAGCAGCTTGGGAGGGACAGGGAACACCGGGGAGCTGTTTTTT

CDR3 length: 16
V gene: TRBV5-6
clone size: .
D gene: TRBD2
J gene: TRBJ2-7
CDR3 protein: CASSLAGVAGGYEQYF
CDR3 DNA: TGTGCCAGCAGCTTGGCGGGGGTAGCGGGAGGCTACGAGCAGTACTTC

CDR3 length: 19
V gene: TRBV7-7
clone size: .
D gene: TRBD2
J gene: TRBJ2-5
CDR3 protein: CASSLEARTSGRASETQYF
CDR3 DNA: TGTGCTAGCAGCTTAGAAGCCAGGACTAGCGGGAGGGCCTCGGAGACCCAGTACTTC

CDR3 length: 15
V gene: TRBV9
clone size: .
D gene: TRBD1
J gene: TRBJ1-4
CDR3 protein: CASSVEGALNEKLFF
CDR3 DNA: TGTGCCAGCAGCGTAGAGGGGGCCCTGAATGAAAAACTGTTTTTT

CDR3 length: 13
V gene: TRBV7-9
clone size: .
D gene: .
J gene: TRBJ2-7
CDR3 protein: CSSSPVSSYEQYF
CDR3 DNA: TGTTCCAGCAGTCCGGTAAGCTCCTACGAGCAGTACTTC

CDR3 length: 18
V gene: TRBV18
clone size: .
D gene: .
J gene: TRBJ2-3
CDR3 protein: CASSPPIALAQRGDTQYF
CDR3 DNA: TGTGCCAGCTCACCACCTATCGCGCTAGCCCAACGGGGGGATACGCAGTATTTT